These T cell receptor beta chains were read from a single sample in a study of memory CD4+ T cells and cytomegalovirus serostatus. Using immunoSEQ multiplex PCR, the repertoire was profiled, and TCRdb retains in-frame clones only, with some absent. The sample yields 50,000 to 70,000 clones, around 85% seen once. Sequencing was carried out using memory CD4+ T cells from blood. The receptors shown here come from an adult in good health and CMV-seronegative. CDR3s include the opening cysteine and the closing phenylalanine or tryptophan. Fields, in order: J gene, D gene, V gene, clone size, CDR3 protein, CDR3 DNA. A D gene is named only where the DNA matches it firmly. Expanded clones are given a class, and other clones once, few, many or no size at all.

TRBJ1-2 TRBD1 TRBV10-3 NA CAISGGQGFPNTF TGTGCCATCAGTGGGGGACAGGGCTTTCCCAACACCTTC
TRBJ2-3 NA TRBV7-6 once CASSLGGGMGTDTQYF TGTGCCAGCAGCCTGGGGGGCGGGATGGGGACAGATACGCAGTATTTT
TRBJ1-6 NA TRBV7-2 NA CASSPDVNVPLHF TGTGCCAGCAGCCCCGACGTCAACGTCCCCCTCCACTTT
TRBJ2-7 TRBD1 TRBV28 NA CASSSSGQGYEQYF TGTGCCAGCAGTTCCTCGGGACAGGGCTACGAGCAGTACTTC
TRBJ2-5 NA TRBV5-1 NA CASSQQETQYF TGCGCCAGCAGCCAGCAAGAGACCCAGTACTTC
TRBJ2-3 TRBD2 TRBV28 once CASSSPGGTSKVDTQYF TGTGCCAGCAGTTCCCCTGGAGGGACTAGTAAGGTAGATACGCAGTATTTT
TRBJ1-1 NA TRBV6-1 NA CASSESLGDRAFF TGTGCCAGCAGTGAAAGCTTGGGGGACCGGGCTTTCTTT
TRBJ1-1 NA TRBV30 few CAWSTDSEAFF TGTGCCTGGAGCACTGACAGTGAAGCTTTCTTT
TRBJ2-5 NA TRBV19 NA CASSPTGQETQYF TGTGCCAGTAGCCCAACAGGTCAAGAGACCCAGTACTTC
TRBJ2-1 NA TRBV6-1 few CASSYLAHEQFF TGTGCCAGCAGTTATTTGGCCCATGAGCAGTTCTTC
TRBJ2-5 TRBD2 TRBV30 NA CAWSTGLAGQETQYF TGTGCCTGGAGTACGGGACTAGCGGGTCAAGAGACCCAGTACTTC
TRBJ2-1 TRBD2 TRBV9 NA CASHPGLAIPNEQFF TGTGCCAGCCACCCTGGACTAGCGATACCCAATGAGCAGTTCTTC
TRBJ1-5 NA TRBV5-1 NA CASSSDGNQPQHF TGCGCCAGCAGCTCGGACGGGAATCAGCCCCAGCATTTT
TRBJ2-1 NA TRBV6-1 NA CASSGPGGFNEQFF TGTGCCAGCAGTGGCCCGGGTGGGTTCAATGAGCAGTTCTTC
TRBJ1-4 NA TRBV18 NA CASSLGQNEKLFF TGTGCCAGCTCACTCGGACAGAATGAAAAACTGTTTTTT
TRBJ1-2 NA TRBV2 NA CASIAGEGVGYTF TGTGCCAGCATCGCAGGGGAAGGTGTTGGCTACACCTTC
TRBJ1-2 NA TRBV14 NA CASSQDGRKLRGYTF TGTGCCAGCAGCCAAGATGGAAGGAAACTACGGGGCTACACCTTC
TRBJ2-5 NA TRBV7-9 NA CASSLSGGAETQYF TGTGCCAGCAGCTTATCTGGGGGCGCCGAGACCCAGTACTTC
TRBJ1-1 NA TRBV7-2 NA CASSFGRMNTEAFF TGTGCCAGCAGCTTCGGGCGGATGAACACTGAAGCTTTCTTT
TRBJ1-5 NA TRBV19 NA CASRFPNQPQHF TGTGCCAGTCGGTTCCCGAATCAGCCCCAGCATTTT
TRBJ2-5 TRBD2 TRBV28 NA CASSLLFPSGGQETQYF TGTGCCAGCAGTTTATTGTTCCCTAGCGGGGGCCAAGAGACCCAGTACTTC
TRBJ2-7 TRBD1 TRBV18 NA CASSGTEPLYEQYF TGTGCCAGCTCTGGGACAGAGCCCCTCTACGAGCAGTACTTC
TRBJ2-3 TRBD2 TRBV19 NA CASSIGGRRLDTQYF TGTGCCAGTAGTATTGGCGGGAGGAGGTTAGATACGCAGTATTTT
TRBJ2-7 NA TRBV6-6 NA CASRLSQGVNEQYF TGTGCCAGCAGGCTCAGTCAGGGTGTCAACGAGCAGTACTTC
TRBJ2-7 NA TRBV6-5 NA CASSYGRGYEQYF TGTGCCAGCAGTTACGGCAGGGGCTACGAGCAGTACTTC
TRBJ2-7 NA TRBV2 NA CASKGETRGEQYF TGTGCCAGCAAGGGGGAAACTCGGGGCGAGCAGTACTTC
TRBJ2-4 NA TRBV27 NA CASSSPPNQNIQYF TGTGCCAGCAGTTCCCCACCCAATCAAAACATTCAGTACTTC
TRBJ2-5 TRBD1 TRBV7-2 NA CASSGSRQGETQYF TGTGCCAGCAGCGGGTCGAGACAGGGAGAGACCCAGTACTTC
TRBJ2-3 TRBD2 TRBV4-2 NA CASSQAISGGASDTQYF TGTGCCAGCAGCCAAGCAATTAGCGGGGGGGCATCAGATACGCAGTATTTT
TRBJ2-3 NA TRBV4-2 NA CASSQVKGGSTDTQYF TGTGCCAGCAGCCAAGTTAAAGGGGGTAGCACAGATACGCAGTATTTT
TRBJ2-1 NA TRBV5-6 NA CASGTEQFF TGTGCCAGCGGGACTGAGCAGTTCTTC
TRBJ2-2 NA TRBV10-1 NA CASSDRGSGELFF TGCGCCAGCAGTGATAGGGGGTCCGGGGAGCTGTTTTTT
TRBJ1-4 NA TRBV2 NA CASKGGQGNEKLFF TGTGCCAGCAAAGGGGGGCAGGGAAACGAAAAACTGTTTTTT
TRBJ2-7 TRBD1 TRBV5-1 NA CASSLVLTGGMDEQYF TGCGCCAGCAGCTTGGTACTAACAGGGGGCATGGACGAGCAGTACTTC
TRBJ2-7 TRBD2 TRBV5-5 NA CASSLGLAGPGASYEQYF TGTGCCAGCAGCTTGGGACTAGCGGGTCCGGGGGCCTCCTACGAGCAGTACTTC
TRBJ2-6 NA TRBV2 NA CASRVRGANVLTF TGTGCCAGCAGGGTGCGGGGGGCCAACGTCCTGACTTTC